The 21 T cell receptor beta chains in this list originate from one sample, sequenced in a study of shared clonotypes between healthy human individuals. Here immunoSEQ multiplex PCR was the method, and the copy in TCRdb shows in-frame clones only, minus some. Among 1 million to 1.3 million clones listed, 78% were seen once. Sample: memory CD4+ T cells from PBMCs. Indicated subset: CD45RA-negative fraction. The receptors stem from a man aged 18 to 29 in good health. Some clones in this sample may be carry-over from other donors' samples.

The chain uses TRBV2 and TRBJ2-6, with a possible D match to TRBD2 (5 bases). Germline CDR1 and CDR2: SNHLY and FYNNEI. The CDR3 loop spans 13 amino acids. V lost 6 bases and J lost 3, with 6 bases in between. In DNA form, the CDR3 reads TGTGCCAGCAGCGGGGTTGGGGCCAACGTCCTGACTTTC. It translates to CASSGVGANVLTF.

V usage is TRBV11-3 and J usage is TRBJ2-3; D not certain. Trimming pared 5 bases from V and 0 bases from J, leaving 9 bases between. The germline V gene encodes CDR1 SGHNT and CDR2 YENEEA. This CDR3 region has 14 residues. Here the CDR3 DNA reads TGTGCCAGCAGCCCAGGTCCTAGCACAGATACGCAGTATTTT. It specifies CASSPGPSTDTQYF.

As to this clone: Distinct nucleotide sequences in the sample also encode this CDR3. The rearrangement links TRBV5-4 to TRBJ2-3; 12 nucleotides align to TRBD2. The CDR3 extends over 16 amino acids. Germline trimming cut 3 bases from V and 0 bases from J; bases unmatched to any gene: 2. Per the germline V gene, CDR1 is SGHNT and CDR2 is YYREEE (reference sequence). The CDR3 region is CASSSGLAGSTDTQYF. The DNA of the CDR3 is TGTGCCAGCAGCTCCGGACTAGCGGGAAGCACAGATACGCAGTATTTT. Complete variable domain (other parts from reference TRBV5-4 and TRBJ2-3): ETGVTQSPTHLIKTRGQQVTLRCSSQSGHNTVSWYQQALGQGPQFIFQYYREEENGRGNFPPRFSGLQFPNYSSELNVNALELDDSALYLCASSSGLAGSTDTQYFGPGTRLTVL.

This clone is a singleton in its sample. V usage is TRBV27 and J usage is TRBJ2-5; TRBD2 is a possible D gene (5 bases). The CDR3 covers 14 residues. CDR1 is MNHEY and CDR2 is SMNVEV in the germline V gene (reference sequence). V was clipped by 5 bases and J by 7 bases, with 17 bases between them. The CDR3 sequence is CASSPNGLVGTQYF. The CDR3 coding sequence is TGTGCCAGCAGTCCGAACGGACTTGTGGGGACCCAGTACTTC.

This clone was observed a handful of times. The rearrangement uses TRBV5-1 and TRBJ1-1; possible D gene TRBD1, 6 bases. The CDR3 sequence is 14 residues long. Germline V gives CDR1 SGHRS, CDR2 YFSETQ. Trimming stripped 4 bases from V and 0 bases from J, with 10 bases between. This CDR3 is CASSPQGVNTEAFF. CDR3 sequence (DNA): TGCGCCAGCAGCCCACAGGGCGTGAACACTGAAGCTTTCTTT.

The rearrangement uses TRBV4-1 and TRBJ2-1; 7 bases match TRBD2. Germline V lookup: CDR1 MGHRA, CDR2 YSYEKL. The ends lost 3 bases at V and 15 bases at J; junction bases unmatched: 8. The CDR3 has 12 residues. The CDR3 sequence: CASSQERDGRFF. CDR3 bases: TGCGCCAGCAGCCAGGAGCGGGACGGACGGTTCTTC.

This clone showed up just a few times. This rearrangement joins TRBV7-9 to TRBJ1-4; D not certain. CDR1 is SEHNR, CDR2 FQNEAQ, per germline (reference sequence). Trimming left V 8 bases short and J 4 bases short, with 11 bases between. This CDR3 has 13 residues. The CDR3 DNA sequence: TGTGCCAGCTCCGGACGGCTTAATGAAAAACTGTTTTTT. Amino acid sequence: CASSGRLNEKLFF.

This clone was counted at least ten times. The chain combines TRBV6-5 with TRBJ1-1; unclear D gene. CDR3 size: 11 residues. Germline assignment: CDR1 MNHEY and CDR2 SVGAGI. Trimming took 1 base from V and 9 from J, leaving 6 bases between them. The CDR3 is CASSYLQKAFF. The CDR3, as DNA: TGTGCCAGCAGTTACTTACAGAAAGCTTTCTTT.

The chain joins TRBV19 to TRBJ2-1, with 9 nucleotides matching TRBD2. In germline, CDR1 is LNHDA, CDR2 SQIVND (reference sequence). The ends lost 2 bases at V and 6 bases at J; junction bases unmatched: 5. CDR3 size: 15 residues. The CDR3 DNA reads as TGTGCCAGTAGTATACGTAGCGGGAGCGCCAATGAGCAGTTCTTC. It encodes CASSIRSGSANEQFF.

This clone was picked up one time. This chain links TRBV5-1 with TRBJ2-7, with TRBD2 identical over 13 bases. Germline loops: CDR1 SGHRS, CDR2 YFSETQ. J gave up 3 bases and V 2 bases, and 5 bases lay outside the gene matches. The CDR3 is 16 amino acids. The CDR3 protein is CASSFRTSGRRYEQYF. In DNA form, the CDR3 reads TGCGCCAGCAGCTTCCGGACTAGCGGGAGACGCTACGAGCAGTACTTC.

The chain recombines TRBV11-2 with TRBJ2-7; D is uncertain. The CDR3 extends over 14 amino acids. Looked up from germline, CDR1 is SGHAT and CDR2 is FQNNGV. Trimming removed 1 base from V and 3 bases from J, with 10 bases in between. The CDR3 region is CASSLGADLYEQYF. CDR3 bases: TGTGCCAGCAGCTTAGGGGCGGACCTCTACGAGCAGTACTTC.

The chain joins TRBV7-8 to TRBJ2-7, with no clear D. The CDR3 covers 13 residues. Germline V gene lookup returns CDR1 SGHVS and CDR2 FQNEAQ. With 5 bases removed from V and 2 bases from J, the gap between germline ends came to 10 bases. The CDR3 region has the DNA TGTGCCAGCAGCCTGGCGAGCGCCTACGAGCAGTACTTC. Its translation: CASSLASAYEQYF.

Concerning this clone itself: A read error may explain this, as a much larger clone is one base away. Different DNA sequences within this sample yield the same CDR3. The J gene is TRBJ2-1, the V gene TRBV5-6, with D perhaps TRBD2 (5 bases). Germline V gene lookup returns CDR1 SGHDT and CDR2 YYEEEE. Between the trimmed V and J ends, which lost 5 bases and 3 bases, there was a span of 15 bases. This CDR3 comprises 15 residues. CDR3 nucleotide sequence: TGTGCCAGCAGACCACTGGACTCCCTCTACAATGAGCAGTTCTTC. Its translation is CASRPLDSLYNEQFF. The full variable domain, with the rest looked up from reference TRBV5-6 and TRBJ2-1, is DAGVTQSPTHLIKTRGQQVTLRCSPKSGHDTVSWYQQALGQGPQFIFQYYEEEERQRGNFPDRFSGHQFPNYSSELNVNALLLGDSALYLCASRPLDSLYNEQFFGPGTRLTVL.

The chain is built from TRBV28 and TRBJ1-2; tentative D call: TRBD1 (5 bases). The CDR3 has 14 amino acids. With 4 bases removed from V and 8 bases from J, the gap between germline ends came to 17 bases. The germline gives CDR1 MDHEN, CDR2 SYDVKM. CDR3 residues: CASSWVGGAWGYTF. The CDR3 DNA follows: TGTGCCAGCAGTTGGGTAGGAGGGGCCTGGGGCTACACCTTC.

There are a few counts of this clone. J is TRBJ1-4 and V is TRBV5-1; TRBD1 agrees at 10 bases. The CDR3 is 16 residues long. With 4 bases clipped from V and 6 bases from J, the junction kept 9 bases outside the gene matches. The germline CDR1 and CDR2 sequences are SGHRS and YFSETQ. The CDR3 sequence is CASSLPGGTGDEKLFF. The CDR3, as DNA: TGCGCCAGCAGCCTCCCCGGGGGGACAGGGGATGAAAAACTGTTTTTT. The full variable domain, in which reference TRBV5-1 and TRBJ1-4 provide the parts outside the CDR3, is KAGVTQTPRYLIKTRGQQVTLSCSPISGHRSVSWYQQTPGQGLQFLFEYFSETQRNKGNFPGRFSGRQFSNSRSEMNVSTLELGDSALYLCASSLPGGTGDEKLFFGSGTQLSVL.

This clone came up a few times. The chain carries TRBV27 and TRBJ2-7; 14 bases are a match to TRBD2. The CDR3 loop spans 17 amino acids. Germline loops: CDR1 MNHEY, CDR2 SMNVEV (reference sequence). V shed 3 bases and J 0 bases; nucleotides not matched to a gene: 4. CDR3 amino acids: CASSLGLAGAISYEQYF. In DNA, the CDR3 is TGTGCCAGCAGTTTGGGACTAGCGGGAGCCATCTCCTACGAGCAGTACTTC.

This clone showed up just once. Other nucleotide sequences from this sample produce the same CDR3. The J gene is TRBJ2-7, the V gene TRBV7-9; D perhaps matches TRBD2 (6 bases). Trimming removed 5 bases at V and 1 base at J, with 9 bases between. Germline CDR1 SEHNR, CDR2 FQNEAQ (reference sequence). The CDR3 consists of 13 residues. The chain's CDR3 is CASSRGTSYEQYF. The DNA for the CDR3 is TGTGCCAGCAGCCGGGGGACTTCCTACGAGCAGTACTTC.

This chain connects TRBV11-2 to TRBJ1-4; D unclear. The germline V gene has CDR1 SGHAT and CDR2 FQNNGV. V lost 1 base and J 5 bases, leaving 8 bases between the germline ends. The CDR3 covers 14 residues. CDR3 amino acids: CASSLGHSNEKLFF. For the CDR3, the DNA is TGTGCCAGCAGCTTAGGGCATAGCAATGAAAAACTGTTTTTT. Full variable domain (remainder filled in from reference TRBV11-2 and TRBJ1-4): EAGVAQSPRYKIIEKRQSVAFWCNPISGHATLYWYQQILGQGPKLLIQFQNNGVVDDSQLPKDRFSAERLKGVDSTLKIQPAKLEDSAVYLCASSLGHSNEKLFFGSGTQLSVL.

This clone appeared a few times. This chain joins TRBV30 and TRBJ1-2; D uncertain. Between the trimmed V and J ends, which lost 0 bases and 8 bases, there was a span of 10 bases. The CDR3 consists of 12 residues. Germline lookup yields CDR1 GTSNPN and CDR2 SVGIG (reference sequence). This chain's CDR3 is CAWSVRDRGYTF. For the CDR3, the DNA is TGTGCCTGGAGTGTACGTGACCGGGGCTACACCTTC.

The V and J genes are TRBV19 and TRBJ1-5; TRBD1 agrees at 8 bases. The CDR3 sequence is 16 residues long. The germline V gene encodes CDR1 LNHDA and CDR2 SQIVND (reference sequence). V trimming: 3 bases; J trimming: 2 bases; junction bases outside the gene matches: 6. Here the CDR3 reads CASSISGGGGNQPQHF. CDR3 in DNA: TGTGCCAGTAGTATTTCAGGGGGCGGGGGCAATCAGCCCCAGCATTTT.

The rearrangement uses TRBV28 and TRBJ2-3; no clear D gene. The CDR3 is made up of 16 amino acids. CDR1 is MDHEN, CDR2 SYDVKM, per germline. With 3 bases removed from V and 2 bases from J, the gap between germline ends came to 15 bases. In DNA form, the CDR3 reads TGTGCCAGCAGTTTGGGCTCCCTGGGTTCCACAGATACGCAGTATTTT. It is translated as CASSLGSLGSTDTQYF.